The clone carrying this T cell receptor (beta chain) was picked up many times. Its cognate antigen is unknown. The missing CDR3 end, 3 residues past where the read stops, is filled in from the germline J gene. V was pared by 10 bases and J by 4 bases, with 13 bases between. The CDR3 has 12 residues. Germline V gene lookup returns CDR1 SGDLS and CDR2 YYNGEE. Produced via immunoSEQ multiplex PCR; TCRdb's table is partial and in-frame only. This sample has fewer than 75,000 clones, each found more than once. These data are taken from a study of T cell clonality in common variable immunodeficiency. Broader study findings: The cause of increased CVID clonality remains unclear without subpopulation sequencing. Compared with controls, CVID subjects had fewer shared TCRbeta clones. TCRbeta clonality was increased in CVID versus healthy controls. Common variable immunodeficiency TCR beta sequences reportedly had fewer deletions and N-nucleotide insertions.

This TCR was sampled from a person between 18 and 75 years old in good health. The chain links TRBV9 to TRBJ2-3; a possible D gene is TRBD2 (5 bases). Sequencing input: peripheral blood mononuclear cells. The CDR3 sequence: CAGGGVADTQYF. The sequenced part of the CDR3 DNA is TGTGCCGGAGGCGGAGTGGCAGATACG.